Listed below are T cell receptor beta chains from one sample, sequenced in a study of OX40 agonist ivuxolimab in advanced cancers. The data were produced by immunoSEQ multiplex PCR, yet TCRdb's version contains in-frame clones alone and is incomplete. The table has tens of thousands of clones, more than 75% seen once. This sample comprised CD4+ or CD8+ T cells sorted from blood, obtained in a trial of the OX40 agonist ivuxolimab. The receptors shown here come from an adult with an advanced solid tumor such as melanoma, head and neck, liver or kidney cancer. Each CDR3 is given with its conserved first and last residue. The D gene is left open where the match is weak. Clone size appears in some rows only: once, few, many, or a class for an expanded clone.

V: TRBV6-1; J: TRBJ2-4; D: -; size: -; CDR3: CASSEELGRPYYPGIQYF; DNA: TGTGCCAGCAGTGAAGAATTAGGGAGGCCCTATTATCCGGGGATTCAGTACTTC
V: TRBV5-5; J: TRBJ1-2; D: -; size: -; CDR3: CASTLAVPSYYGYTF; DNA: TGTGCCAGCACCCTCGCTGTTCCGTCCTACTATGGCTACACCTTC
V: TRBV11-2; J: TRBJ2-7; D: -; size: -; CDR3: CASSLDFGPLEQYF; DNA: TGTGCCAGCAGCTTAGACTTCGGACCCTTAGAGCAGTACTTC
V: TRBV9; J: TRBJ1-2; D: -; size: few; CDR3: CASSVDQGLYGYTF; DNA: TGTGCCAGCAGCGTGGACCAGGGGCTCTATGGCTACACCTTC
V: TRBV28; J: TRBJ1-5; D: -; size: once; CDR3: CASRDIGPQPQHF; DNA: TGTGCCAGCAGAGACATCGGTCCCCAGCCCCAGCATTTT
V: TRBV7-8; J: TRBJ2-2; D: -; size: -; CDR3: CASSLTGDTGELFF; DNA: TGTGCCAGCAGCTTGACCGGTGACACCGGGGAGCTGTTTTTT
V: TRBV7-9; J: TRBJ2-7; D: -; size: few; CDR3: CASSQQGGEQYF; DNA: TGTGCCAGCAGCCAGCAGGGAGGCGAGCAGTACTTC
V: TRBV5-5; J: TRBJ2-7; D: -; size: -; CDR3: CASSLPGTLQRWQYF; DNA: TGTGCCAGCAGCTTGCCGGGGACACTCCAACGCTGGCAGTACTTC
V: TRBV7-9; J: TRBJ1-4; D: -; size: few; CDR3: CASSHARESNEKLFF; DNA: TGTGCCAGCAGTCACGCTCGGGAGTCCAATGAAAAACTGTTTTTT
V: TRBV11-3; J: TRBJ2-2; D: TRBD2; size: -; CDR3: CASSLRGSFSGRNTGELFF; DNA: TGTGCCAGCAGCCTTAGAGGGAGTTTTAGCGGGAGGAACACCGGGGAGCTGTTTTTT
V: TRBV28; J: TRBJ2-5; D: -; size: -; CDR3: CASSTTGRETQYF; DNA: TGTGCCAGCAGTACCACAGGGCGGGAGACCCAGTACTTC
V: TRBV6-5; J: TRBJ2-7; D: TRBD2; size: -; CDR3: CASSPVAQREGEQYF; DNA: TGTGCCAGCAGCCCCGTGGCCCAGCGGGAGGGAGAGCAGTACTTC
V: TRBV5-1; J: TRBJ2-1; D: -; size: -; CDR3: CASSTVSYNEQFF; DNA: TGCGCCAGCAGTACCGTTTCCTACAATGAGCAGTTCTTC
V: TRBV25-1; J: TRBJ2-4; D: TRBD1; size: -; CDR3: CASSVGTGGFAKNIQYF; DNA: TGTGCCAGCAGTGTTGGCACAGGGGGCTTTGCCAAAAACATTCAGTACTTC
V: TRBV6-5; J: TRBJ2-2; D: -; size: few; CDR3: CASSYSGLSYTGELFF; DNA: TGTGCCAGCAGTTACAGCGGACTATCCTACACCGGGGAGCTGTTTTTT
V: TRBV5-6; J: TRBJ2-3; D: -; size: few; CDR3: CASSLSQGSDTQYF; DNA: TGTGCCAGCAGCTTAAGTCAGGGTTCAGATACGCAGTATTTT
V: TRBV7-9; J: TRBJ2-7; D: TRBD1; size: -; CDR3: CASSTTGDEQYF; DNA: TGTGCCAGCAGCACGACAGGGGACGAGCAGTACTTC
V: TRBV11-1; J: TRBJ2-7; D: -; size: -; CDR3: CASSFETGRYEQYF; DNA: TGTGCCAGCAGCTTCGAGACAGGGAGGTACGAGCAGTACTTC
V: TRBV4-1; J: TRBJ2-7; D: TRBD1; size: -; CDR3: CASSQIDRGEQYF; DNA: TGCGCCAGCAGCCAGATCGACAGGGGTGAGCAGTACTTC
V: TRBV11-2; J: TRBJ1-1; D: -; size: -; CDR3: CASSFLSRGTEAFF; DNA: TGTGCCAGCAGCTTCCTGTCGCGTGGGACTGAAGCTTTCTTT
V: TRBV6-6; J: TRBJ2-7; D: TRBD1; size: -; CDR3: CASSYSKQGPPHEQYF; DNA: TGTGCCAGCAGTTACTCGAAACAGGGGCCGCCCCACGAGCAGTACTTC
V: TRBV4-1; J: TRBJ1-5; D: TRBD1; size: few; CDR3: CASSQGPVRGRLLQPQHF; DNA: TGCGCCAGCAGCCAAGGTCCCGTCAGGGGGCGTTTATTGCAGCCCCAGCATTTT